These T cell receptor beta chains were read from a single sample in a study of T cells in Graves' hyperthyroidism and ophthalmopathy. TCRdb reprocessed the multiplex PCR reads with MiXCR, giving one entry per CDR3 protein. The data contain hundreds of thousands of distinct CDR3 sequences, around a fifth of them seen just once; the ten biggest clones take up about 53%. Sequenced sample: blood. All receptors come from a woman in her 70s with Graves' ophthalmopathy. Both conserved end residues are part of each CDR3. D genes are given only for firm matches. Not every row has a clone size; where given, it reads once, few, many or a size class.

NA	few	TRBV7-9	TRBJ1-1	CASSSGPLNTEAFF	TGTGCCAGCAGCTCCGGGCCTCTGAACACTGAAGCTTTCTTT
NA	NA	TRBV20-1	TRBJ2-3	CSAKRLSPTDTQYF	TGCAGTGCTAAACGATTAAGTCCCACAGATACGCAGTATTTT
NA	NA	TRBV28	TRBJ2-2	CASTRGTGELFF	TGTGCCAGCACCCGTGGTACCGGGGAGCTGTTTTTT
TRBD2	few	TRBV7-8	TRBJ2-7	CASSLRGGVRAYEQYF	TGTGCCAGCAGCTTAAGGGGAGGGGTCCGGGCTTACGAGCAGTACTTC
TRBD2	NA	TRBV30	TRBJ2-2	CAWIGGAGRLGGELFF	TGTGCCTGGATTGGGGGAGCGGGACGGTTGGGAGGGGAGCTGTTTTTT
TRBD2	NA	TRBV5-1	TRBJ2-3	CASSSSGEGTDTQYF	TGCGCCAGCAGCTCTAGCGGAGAGGGAACAGATACGCAGTATTTT
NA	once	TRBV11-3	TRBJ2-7	CAWSPGHRSGEQYF	TGTGCCTGGAGCCCGGGACACCGTTCGGGTGAGCAGTACTTC
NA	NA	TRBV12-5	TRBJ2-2	CASGFGRGELFF	TGTGCTAGTGGTTTCGGTAGGGGGGAGCTGTTTTTT
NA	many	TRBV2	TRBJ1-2	CASSVKRTGLGGYTF	TGTGCCAGCAGTGTAAAAAGGACCGGGCTAGGAGGCTACACCTTC
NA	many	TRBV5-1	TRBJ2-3	CASSLYDTQYF	TGCGCCAGCAGCTTGTACGATACGCAGTATTTT
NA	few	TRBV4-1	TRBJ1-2	CASRPNRNSNYGYTF	TGCGCCAGCAGACCCAACAGGAATAGTAACTATGGCTACACCTTC
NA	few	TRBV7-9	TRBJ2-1	CASSPLVVSYNEQFF	TGTGCCAGCAGCCCCCTCGTAGTCTCCTACAATGAGCAGTTCTTC
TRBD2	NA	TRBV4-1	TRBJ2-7	CASSQTGTTFYEQYF	TGCGCCAGCAGCCAGACCGGGACTACCTTCTACGAGCAGTACTTC
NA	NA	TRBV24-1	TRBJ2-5	CATSDNRVRETQYF	TGTGCCACCAGTGATAACAGGGTGAGGGAGACCCAGTACTTC
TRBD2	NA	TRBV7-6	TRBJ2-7	CASSLGAGGPLYF	TGTGCCAGCAGCTTAGGGGCGGGAGGGCCGCTGTACTTC
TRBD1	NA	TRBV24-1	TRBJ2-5	CATSDTGGLETQYF	TGTGCCACCAGTGATACAGGGGGCTTGGAGACCCAGTACTTC
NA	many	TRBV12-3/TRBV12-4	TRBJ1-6	CASSFESFSPLHF	TGTGCCAGCAGTTTTGAATCGTTTTCACCCCTCCACTTT
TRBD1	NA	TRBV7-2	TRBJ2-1	CASSLWDSSYNEQFF	TGTGCCAGCAGCCTTTGGGACAGCTCCTACAATGAGCAGTTCTTC
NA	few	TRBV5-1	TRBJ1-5	CASSLDAGIDQPQHF	TGCGCCAGCAGCTTGGACGCGGGAATCGATCAGCCCCAGCATTTT
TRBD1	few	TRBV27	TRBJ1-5	CASSSSGGAKQPQHF	TGTGCCAGCAGTTCGTCAGGGGGCGCAAAGCAGCCCCAGCATTTT
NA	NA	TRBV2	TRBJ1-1	CASSAAEAFF	TGTGCCAGCAGTGCAGCTGAAGCTTTCTTT